Listed below are T cell receptor beta chains from one sample, sequenced in a study of T cells in Graves' hyperthyroidism and ophthalmopathy. MiXCR, run by TCRdb on the multiplex PCR reads, gives a single entry per CDR3 protein. The sample holds about 640,000 distinct CDR3 sequences, around 20% seen once. Sequencing was carried out using blood. Source of these receptors: a man aged 25-40 years with Graves' ophthalmopathy. Both conserved end residues are part of each CDR3. Each record gives: J gene, V gene, D gene, clone size, CDR3 protein, CDR3 DNA. A D gene is named only where the DNA matches it firmly. Size values are once, few and many counts, or a class for expanded clones, and some rows have none.

TRBJ1-5 | TRBV10-3 | - | - | CASRETDLNQPQHF | TGTGCCTCACGTGAAACAGACCTGAATCAGCCCCAGCATTTT
TRBJ1-2 | TRBV28 | - | many | CASRSSTEGYTF | TGTGCCAGCAGATCGTCGACGGAGGGCTACACCTTC
TRBJ2-1 | TRBV7-3 | - | few | CASSLSDFYNEQFF | TGTGCCAGCAGCTTATCGGACTTCTACAATGAGCAGTTCTTC
TRBJ2-5 | TRBV12-5 | - | few | CASAWGLAETQYF | TGTGCTAGTGCCTGGGGTTTGGCAGAGACCCAGTACTTC
TRBJ1-1 | TRBV11-2 | - | many | CASSLDNTEAFF | TGTGCCAGCAGCTTAGACAACACTGAAGCTTTCTTT
TRBJ2-7 | TRBV28 | TRBD2 | few | CASSNSGSSYEQYF | TGTGCCAGCAGTAATAGCGGGAGTTCCTACGAGCAGTACTTC
TRBJ2-1 | TRBV9 | - | - | CASSVGRGEQFF | TGTGCCAGCAGCGTAGGACGGGGTGAGCAGTTCTTC
TRBJ1-5 | TRBV30 | - | many | CAWSVGQGGNQPQHF | TGTGCCTGGAGTGTAGGTCAAGGTGGCAATCAGCCCCAGCATTTT
TRBJ2-5 | TRBV4-1 | TRBD2 | - | CASSQDWAREGSETQYF | TGCGCCAGCAGCCAAGATTGGGCGCGGGAGGGTTCAGAGACCCAGTACTTC
TRBJ2-5 | TRBV9 | TRBD1 | few | CASSVGTGHETQYF | TGTGCCAGCAGCGTAGGGACAGGGCACGAGACCCAGTACTTC
TRBJ1-2 | TRBV30 | - | many | CACTGHYGYTF | TGTGCCTGTACAGGACACTATGGCTACACCTTC
TRBJ2-5 | TRBV29-1 | - | many | CSVEGLATSQETQYF | TGCAGCGTTGAAGGCCTAGCGACTAGCCAAGAGACCCAGTACTTC
TRBJ2-1 | TRBV10-3 | - | - | CAISESTSNEQFF | TGTGCCATCAGTGAGTCGACTAGCAATGAGCAGTTCTTC
TRBJ2-7 | TRBV28 | - | many | CASSFDYSTASYEQYF | TGTGCCAGCAGTTTTGACTACTCGACGGCCTCCTACGAGCAGTACTTC
TRBJ2-7 | TRBV11-2 | - | many | CASSLGHHEQYF | TGTGCCAGCAGCTTAGGTCACCACGAGCAGTACTTC
TRBJ2-5 | TRBV9 | TRBD1 | - | CASRRGRGGEETQYF | TGTGCCAGCAGGAGGGGCCGAGGGGGCGAAGAGACCCAGTACTTC
TRBJ2-7 | TRBV20-1 | TRBD2 | few | CSAREVGGRTYEQYF | TGCAGTGCTAGGGAGGTTGGCGGGAGGACCTACGAGCAGTACTTC
TRBJ2-3 | TRBV11-2 | - | many | CASSSGRLLTDTQYF | TGTGCCAGCAGCTCTGGGCGACTTCTCACAGATACGCAGTATTTT
TRBJ1-6 | TRBV6-1 | - | few | CASSERGGPPLHF | TGTGCCAGCAGTGAAAGGGGGGGGCCACCCCTCCACTTT
TRBJ2-1 | TRBV28 | TRBD1 | - | CASSFPGQFSYNEQFF | TGTGCCAGCAGTTTCCCGGGACAGTTCTCCTACAATGAGCAGTTCTTC
TRBJ2-5 | TRBV27 | TRBD2 | many | CASSPSGYLQETQYF | TGTGCCAGCAGTCCTAGCGGGTACCTGCAAGAGACCCAGTACTTC
TRBJ1-2 | TRBV9 | - | few | CASSARGRIDGYTF | TGTGCCAGCAGCGCTAGAGGAAGGATAGATGGCTACACCTTC